The 21 T cell receptor beta chains presented below share a single source sample, sequenced in a study of Ad26.COV2.S vaccination and SARS-CoV-2 variants. Treatment given: roughly 19 received Ad26.COV2.S at low or high dose, single or two shots; roughly 5 received placebo; per-sample allocation not given. Samples were taken on day 63 after the first vaccine or placebo injection. The table came from immunoSEQ multiplex PCR; TCRdb's copy has only in-frame clones and leaves some out. The table has about 450,000 clones, 85% to 90% seen once. This specimen was peripheral blood, taken in a trial of Ad26.COV2.S vaccine versus placebo. The origin of the receptors is a person aged 18 to 59 who received the Ad26.COV2.S COVID-19 vaccine or a placebo.

This clone appeared a single time. This rearrangement joins TRBV28 to TRBJ1-1; no clear D gene. The CDR3 runs to 13 residues. The V end lost 6 bases, the J end lost 6 bases, and 14 bases lay between the germline ends. Germline loops: CDR1 MDHEN, CDR2 SYDVKM. The CDR3 is CASSKTLSAEAFF. CDR3 nucleotides: TGTGCCAGCAGCAAGACATTATCCGCTGAAGCTTTCTTT. Full variable domain (missing parts from reference TRBV28 and TRBJ1-1): DVKVTQSSRYLVKRTGEKVFLECVQDMDHENMFWYRQDPGLGLRLIYFSYDVKMKEKGDIPEGYSVSREKKERFSLILESASTNQTSMYLCASSKTLSAEAFFGQGTRLTVV.

This sequence joins TRBV2 and TRBJ2-7; the D gene is possibly TRBD1 (5 bases). There are 12 residues in the CDR3. The germline V gene has CDR1 SNHLY and CDR2 FYNNEI. Trimming pared 2 bases from V and 4 bases from J, leaving 6 bases between. CDR3 nucleotides: TGTGCCAGCAGTGAACAGGGATACGAGCAGTACTTC. It is translated as CASSEQGYEQYF.

The chain is built from TRBV13 and TRBJ2-5; 14 bases align to TRBD2. This CDR3 region has 15 residues. Germline V gene data show CDR1 as PRHDT and CDR2 as FYEKMQ (reference sequence). V was pared by 4 bases and J by 4 bases, with 2 bases of the junction left unmatched. DNA of the CDR3: TGTGCCAGCAGCTCGGGACTAGCGGGAGCAGAGACCCAGTACTTC. Protein: CASSSGLAGAETQYF.

This clone appeared a single time. The chain joins TRBV2 to TRBJ2-7; no definite D call. V was shortened by 6 bases and J by 3 bases, with 15 bases between the two germline ends. Germline lookup yields CDR1 SNHLY and CDR2 FYNNEI. The CDR3 length is 14 residues. The CDR3 reads CASSAGPYGYEQYF. CDR3 nucleotide sequence: TGTGCCAGCAGCGCCGGGCCCTACGGCTACGAGCAGTACTTC.

The rearrangement joins TRBV6-5 to TRBJ2-5; 7 bases fit TRBD1. Germline lookup yields CDR1 MNHEY and CDR2 SVGAGI. With 2 bases clipped from V and 5 bases from J, the junction kept 8 bases outside the gene matches. This CDR3 comprises 15 residues. CDR3 amino acids: CASSYLRTGSETQYF. CDR3 in DNA: TGTGCCAGCAGTTACCTCCGGACAGGATCGGAGACCCAGTACTTC.

V is TRBV4-2 and J is TRBJ1-3; D is undetermined. The germline gives CDR1 LGHNA, CDR2 YNFKEQ. The CDR3 has 15 amino acids. V lost 0 bases and J 0 bases, leaving 6 bases between the germline ends. The CDR3 reads CASSQDKTSGNTIYF. The CDR3 DNA sequence: TGTGCCAGCAGCCAAGACAAGACCTCTGGAAACACCATATATTTT.

The genes are TRBV2 and TRBJ1-6; D unresolved. The ends were cut back, 6 bases at V and 0 bases at J, with 12 bases in the middle. Germline lookup yields CDR1 SNHLY and CDR2 FYNNEI. CDR3 size: 16 residues. CDR3 in DNA: TGTGCCAGCAGGACGGACCTTCTCTCCTATAATTCACCCCTCCACTTT. As protein: CASRTDLLSYNSPLHF.

The V call is TRBV5-8, the J call TRBJ2-3; D is unresolved. The CDR3 has 15 amino acids. The V and J ends lost 0 bases and 2 bases respectively, with 10 bases between them. Germline V gene sequence: CDR1 SGHTS, CDR2 YDEGEE. The CDR3 sequence is CASSLGAPITDTQYF. The CDR3 nucleotides are TGTGCCAGCAGCTTGGGGGCACCGATCACAGATACGCAGTATTTT.

This clone occurred once. In DNA form, the CDR3 reads TGCGCCAGCAGTTCCCAGCCAGGGGGCGCGGAGACCCAGTACTTC. Translated, it gives CASSSQPGGAETQYF. This chain connects TRBV5-1 to TRBJ2-5, with 8 bases fitting TRBD1. The V gene's germline CDR1 is SGHRS and CDR2 YFSETQ. The CDR3 runs 15 residues. V lost 5 bases, J lost 5 bases, and 11 bases stayed unmatched.

The V call is TRBV6-1, the J call TRBJ1-4, with D unclear. The CDR3 is made up of 14 amino acids. Germline CDR1 reads MNHNS; CDR2 reads SASEGT. The V end was cut by 2 bases, the J end by 7 bases, with 11 bases between. CDR3: CASSEIGAGEKLFF. DNA for the CDR3: TGTGCCAGCAGTGAAATAGGAGCGGGTGAAAAACTGTTTTTT.

The chain joins TRBV6-5 to TRBJ2-1; D is uncertain. In germline, CDR1 is MNHEY, CDR2 SVGAGI. V shed 4 bases and J shed 9 bases, with 13 bases lying between them. The CDR3 runs 13 residues. For the CDR3, the DNA is TGTGCCAGCAGTTCCCCCTCCCCAGGTGAGCAGTTCTTC. The encoded protein is CASSSPSPGEQFF.

This clone was found a few times. J is TRBJ1-6 and V is TRBV28; D might be TRBD1 (6 bases). The length of the CDR3 is 16 residues. Germline-derived CDR1 and CDR2 are MDHEN and SYDVKM. The CDR3 sequence: CLTDRIDSSYNSPLHF. In nucleotides, the CDR3 is TGTCTCACCGACAGGATTGATAGCTCCTATAATTCACCCCTCCACTTT.

This clone appeared a single time. The rearrangement uses TRBV6-7 and TRBJ2-7, with 10 bases lining up with TRBD2. TRBV6-7 has ORF status, its function being uncertain. Losses at the gene ends were 2 bases for V and 4 bases for J; bases not matched to a gene: 14. The CDR3 runs 18 residues. In nucleotides, the CDR3 is TGTGCCAGCAGTTACCGACTAGCGGGCCCCGGGGGGGGGTACGAGCAGTACGTC. It is translated as CASSYRLAGPGGGYEQYV.

This clone was counted once. This chain joins TRBV19 and TRBJ2-1, with TRBD2 as a possible D gene (6 bases). Germline CDR1 is LNHDA and CDR2 is SQIVND (reference sequence). V was pared by 3 bases and J by 9 bases, with 18 bases between. The CDR3 covers 15 residues. The CDR3 spells CASSMTPGLGGEQFF. The DNA of the CDR3 is TGTGCCAGTAGTATGACCCCAGGGTTGGGGGGTGAGCAGTTCTTC.

The rearrangement uses TRBV2 and TRBJ2-7; 7 nucleotides match TRBD2. The V segment lost 11 bases and the J segment 0 bases; nucleotides outside the gene matches: 7. The germline V gene encodes CDR1 SNHLY and CDR2 FYNNEI. This CDR3 comprises 13 residues. Here the CDR3 DNA reads TGTGCCGGGGGGGGAGCTTTCTCCTACGAGCAGTACTTC. As protein: CAGGGAFSYEQYF.

The gene calls are TRBV2 and TRBJ1-5, with a possible D match to TRBD1 (6 bases). Germline V gene data show CDR1 as SNHLY and CDR2 as FYNNEI. V lost 5 bases and J 0 bases, leaving 14 bases between the germline ends. There are 16 residues in the CDR3. Here the CDR3 DNA reads TGTGCCAGCAGTAGGGGGACACTTTATAGCAATCAGCCCCAGCATTTT. This translates into CASSRGTLYSNQPQHF.

This clone turned up a few times. The gene calls are TRBV7-2 and TRBJ1-2; D remains ambiguous. The germline V gene has CDR1 SGHTA and CDR2 FQGNSA. Trimming stripped 1 base from V and 5 bases from J, with 14 bases between. The CDR3 sequence is 15 residues long. The CDR3: CASSLVVPLNYGYTF. CDR3 bases: TGTGCCAGCAGCTTAGTCGTCCCACTCAATTATGGCTACACCTTC.

The chain carries TRBV6-5 and TRBJ2-1; D is undetermined. CDR3 length: 13 residues. Germline CDR1 reads MNHEY; CDR2 reads SVGAGI. V lost 4 bases to trimming and J lost 4 bases, with 8 bases between them. CDR3 residues: CASSSPLYNEQFF. CDR3 coding DNA: TGTGCCAGCAGTTCCCCCTTATACAATGAGCAGTTCTTC.

This clone is a singleton in its sample. The chain carries TRBV12-5 and TRBJ2-1; TRBD1 is a possible D gene (5 bases). Per germline, CDR1 LGHNT and CDR2 FRNRAP. The CDR3 is 17 amino acids. The V and J ends lost 2 bases and 4 bases respectively, with 18 bases between them. In nucleotides, the CDR3 is TGTGCTAGTGGTTTGACCCCGGACGGACAATTTTACAATGAGCAGTTCTTC. Translated, it gives CASGLTPDGQFYNEQFF.

The chain links TRBV18 to TRBJ1-4; D perhaps matches TRBD1 (5 bases). This CDR3 is built from 16 residues. The V end lost 2 bases, the J end lost 3 bases, and 13 bases lay between the germline ends. Per the germline V gene, CDR1 is KGHSH and CDR2 is LQKENI. This CDR3 reads CASSPSAGRANEKLFF. CDR3 nucleotide sequence: TGTGCCAGCTCACCATCGGCAGGGAGGGCTAATGAAAAACTGTTTTTT.

In this sample, this clone turned up a few times. The chain links TRBV7-2 to TRBJ2-2; D may be TRBD2 (5 bases). Trimming took off 5 bases at V and 6 bases at J, with 16 bases between the two ends. The CDR3 consists of 15 residues. Germline V gene sequence: CDR1 SGHTA, CDR2 FQGNSA. The CDR3 DNA follows: TGTGCCAGCAGCCCACGGAGGATAGTCCCCGGGGAGCTGTTTTTT. Protein sequence: CASSPRRIVPGELFF.